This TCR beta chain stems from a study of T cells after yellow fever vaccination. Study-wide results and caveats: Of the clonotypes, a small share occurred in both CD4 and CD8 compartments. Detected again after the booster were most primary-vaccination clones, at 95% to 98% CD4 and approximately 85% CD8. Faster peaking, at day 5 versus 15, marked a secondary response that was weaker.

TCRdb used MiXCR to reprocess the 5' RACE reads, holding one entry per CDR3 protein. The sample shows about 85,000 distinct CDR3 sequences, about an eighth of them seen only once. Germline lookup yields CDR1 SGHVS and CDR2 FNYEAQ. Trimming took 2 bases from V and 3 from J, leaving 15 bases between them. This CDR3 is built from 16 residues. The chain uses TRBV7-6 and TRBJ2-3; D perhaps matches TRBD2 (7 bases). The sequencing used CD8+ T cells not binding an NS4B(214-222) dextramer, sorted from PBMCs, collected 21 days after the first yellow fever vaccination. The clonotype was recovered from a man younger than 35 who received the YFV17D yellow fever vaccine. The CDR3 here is CASSLPSGGPTDTQYF. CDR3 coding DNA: TGTGCCAGCAGCTTACCGTCCGGGGGGCCGACAGATACGCAGTATTTT.